The 14 T cell receptor beta chains in this list originate from one sample, sequenced in a study of cytomegalovirus exposure and HLA in healthy donors. The PCR was carried out with 60 Vbeta primers and 13 Jbeta primers. Repertoires were generated with immunoSEQ multiplex PCR, while TCRdb's copy carries only in-frame clones and drops some. The data show about 160,000 clones, with roughly 73% seen just once and 1.3% to 1.5% held by the top ten. Sequenced input: PBMCs. These receptors came from a woman aged 30 to 39 in good health and CMV-seronegative.

The table lists this clone with a few counts. This chain connects TRBV9 to TRBJ2-1, with 7 bases matching TRBD1. CDR3 length: 16 amino acids. The germline V gene encodes CDR1 SGDLS and CDR2 YYNGEE. J lost 5 bases, V lost 7 bases, and 15 bases had no gene match. CDR3 sequence: CASSPWTGDGDNEQFF. CDR3 DNA sequence: TGTGCCAGCTCCCCCTGGACAGGCGACGGGGACAATGAGCAGTTCTTC.

The rearrangement links TRBV2 to TRBJ2-7; 10 bases align to TRBD1. V gave up 2 bases and J gave up 6 bases; unmatched junction bases: 7. The CDR3 covers 15 residues. Looked up from germline, CDR1 is SNHLY and CDR2 is FYNNEI. Here the CDR3 DNA reads TGTGCCAGCAGTGAAAGGCGACAGGGGGCTGGCGAGCAGTACTTC. Its protein product is CASSERRQGAGEQYF.

This clone was recorded once. The CDR3 bases are TGTGCCATCAGTGTGTATTCTCCACTTACCTACGAGCAGTACTTC. Translating it yields CAISVYSPLTYEQYF. The rearrangement uses TRBV10-3 and TRBJ2-7; D call uncertain. V lost 4 bases and J lost 2, with 15 bases in between. CDR1 ENHRY and CDR2 SYGVKD come from the germline V gene. This CDR3 comprises 15 residues.

This chain links TRBV7-3 with TRBJ1-3; D unclear. The V gene's germline CDR1 is SGHTA and CDR2 FQGTGA. The CDR3 contains 13 residues. V lost 2 bases and J 4 bases, leaving 6 bases between the germline ends. The DNA for the CDR3 is TGTGCCAGCAGCTTACTACAGGGAAACACCATATATTTT. Encoded protein: CASSLLQGNTIYF.

Only a few counts were recorded for this clone. The rearrangement joins TRBV5-4 to TRBJ2-3; D ambiguous. Germline assignment: CDR1 SGHNT and CDR2 YYREEE (reference sequence). This CDR3 comprises 13 residues. Trimming removed 0 bases at V and 8 bases at J, with 10 bases between. This chain's CDR3 is CASSLGEAATQYF. The CDR3, as DNA: TGTGCCAGCAGCTTGGGAGAGGCCGCTACGCAGTATTTT.

The chain is built from TRBV10-3 and TRBJ2-7, with 10 bases matching TRBD1. The trim removed 1 base at V and 0 bases at J, leaving 3 bases unmatched. The CDR3 is made up of 16 amino acids. Germline V gene sequence: CDR1 ENHRY, CDR2 SYGVKD. As DNA, the CDR3 is TGTGCCATCAGTGAGTGGGACAGGGGAATCTCCTACGAGCAGTACTTC. Translating it yields CAISEWDRGISYEQYF.

The chain has TRBV11-2 and TRBJ1-6; D unclear. Trimming took off 5 bases at V and 7 bases at J, with 15 bases between the two ends. CDR1 and CDR2 from the germline V gene are SGHAT and FQNNGV. The CDR3 has 15 residues. The CDR3 bases are TGTGCCAGCAGCCTAGGACTCTTGGTCAATTCACCCCTCCACTTT. This translates into CASSLGLLVNSPLHF.

The V call is TRBV6-1, the J call TRBJ2-7; 8 bases align to TRBD1. There are 13 residues in the CDR3. V trimming: 6 bases; J trimming: 4 bases; junction bases outside the gene matches: 5. Germline values: CDR1 MNHNS, CDR2 SASEGT. DNA for the CDR3: TGTGCCAGCAGGGGGGACAGGCTGTACGAGCAGTACTTC. Encoded protein: CASRGDRLYEQYF.

V usage is TRBV7-3 and J usage is TRBJ2-1, with 11 bases fitting TRBD2. Trimming took 5 bases from V and 3 from J; bases not matched to a gene: 3. The CDR3 spans 15 residues. CDR1 and CDR2 from the germline V gene are SGHTA and FQGTGA. The CDR3 nucleotides are TGTGCCAGCAGCCCGGGACTAGCGGTCTACAATGAGCAGTTCTTC. Translation: CASSPGLAVYNEQFF.

The V call is TRBV21-1, the J call TRBJ2-1; the D call of TRBD1 is as the table states it, not checked on the DNA. TRBV21-1 is given as a pseudogene. This CDR3 spans 16 amino acids. This CDR3 reads CASFRGGTGGKGEQFF. The CDR3 nucleotides read TGTGCCAGCTTTCGGGGGGGGACAGGGGGTAAAGGTGAGCAGTTCTTC.

The rearrangement links TRBV27 to TRBJ1-4, with 8 bases identical to TRBD1. Losses at the gene ends were 1 base for V and 6 bases for J; bases not matched to a gene: 7. The length of the CDR3 is 16 residues. Looked up from germline, CDR1 is MNHEY and CDR2 is SMNVEV (reference sequence). The CDR3 sequence is CASSLFPAGGDEKLFF. CDR3 nucleotide sequence: TGTGCCAGCAGTTTATTTCCGGCAGGGGGCGATGAAAAACTGTTTTTT.

The chain recombines TRBV11-2 with TRBJ2-1; 14 nucleotides align to TRBD2. The CDR3 sequence is 16 residues long. Per germline, CDR1 SGHAT and CDR2 FQNNGV. J gave up 10 bases and V 5 bases, and 10 bases lay outside the gene matches. CDR3 amino acids: CASSPGTSGGYPEQFF. In DNA form, the CDR3 reads TGTGCCAGCAGCCCTGGGACTAGCGGGGGCTATCCGGAGCAGTTCTTC. Full variable domain (missing parts from reference TRBV11-2 and TRBJ2-1): EAGVAQSPRYKIIEKRQSVAFWCNPISGHATLYWYQQILGQGPKLLIQFQNNGVVDDSQLPKDRFSAERLKGVDSTLKIQPAKLEDSAVYLCASSPGTSGGYPEQFFGPGTRLTVL.

In DNA form, the CDR3 reads TGTGCCAGTACCCCCACCGGGGGAGGGGAGACCCAGTACTTC. Amino acid sequence: CASTPTGGGETQYF. The genes are TRBV19 and TRBJ2-5; 7 bases are a match to TRBD2. Germline values: CDR1 LNHDA, CDR2 SQIVND (reference sequence). The junction had 10 bases not matched to a gene; V was cut back by 7 bases and J by 5 bases. The CDR3 runs to 14 residues.

This chain's CDR3 is CASSSLAGGGEETQYF. The CDR3 nucleotides are TGTGCCAGCAGCTCCCTCGCGGGCGGGGGAGAAGAGACCCAGTACTTC. The rearrangement joins TRBV7-8 to TRBJ2-5, with TRBD2 matching 7 bases. Germline-derived CDR1 and CDR2 are SGHVS and FQNEAQ. Trimming took 4 bases from V and 3 from J; bases not matched to a gene: 11. The CDR3 totals 16 residues.